The rows below give T cell receptor beta chains drawn from one sample of a study of regulatory and conventional T cells in RAG deficiency. Some clones are missing from TCRdb's copy, which holds only in-frame ones; the method was immunoSEQ multiplex PCR. The table has 30,000 to 40,000 clones, about 91% seen once. In addition, the sample was reused for a study of regulatory T cells.

Specimen: CD8+ T cells sorted from blood. All receptors come from a human donor in good health. The CDR3 runs from the conserved cysteine through the conserved F or W.

v_call,cdr3_aa
TRBV4-1,CASSHGTDSYEQYF
TRBV5-4,CASSLLARPTDTQYF
TRBV9,CASSVVMGPNSPLHF
TRBV30,CAWRAPNGAEAFF
TRBV27,CASSFRGDSNYGYTF
TRBV6-1,CASSSDPPYEQYF
TRBV27,CASSLRIGGSYEQYF
TRBV4-1,CASSGNPGRDSPLHF
TRBV2,CASSTAGVDTEAFF
TRBV5-1,CASSLVVVGTTYNEQFF
TRBV9,CASSLQGAVYQPQHF
TRBV9,CASSPGTGGYSNQPQHF
TRBV29-1,CSVEDQGDSYNEQFF
TRBV30,CAWSPDSVLYEQYF
TRBV6-5,CASSRQGFGANVLTF
TRBV5-3,CARHHPGTRNTEAFF
TRBV5-1,CASSLGGGTDEQYF
TRBV4-1,CASSQDRFHSSPLHF
TRBV7-2,CASSSQRGGRDEQFF
TRBV27,CASSSGAGGYTF
TRBV28,CASSPRALYGYTF
TRBV5-1,CASSSDARTSGSLEQYF
TRBV6-5,CASSSTGTNEQYF
TRBV30,CAWSVLGTSAFNEQFF
TRBV11-1,CASSLGAALTNEKLFF
TRBV6-6,CASSYDNGFTEKLFF
TRBV5-6,CASSRVGLGATNEKLFF
TRBV5-1,CASSPDLNTEAFF
TRBV2,CASKGVAASQPQHF
TRBV30,CAWSVLDYEQYF
TRBV7-2,CASSVGQTTSPLHF
TRBV9,CASSVGTRSSTDTQYF
TRBV23-1,CASSPGTRLRDTEAFF
TRBV5-4,CASSGGAGGYHEQYF
TRBV27,CASSPTERTYEQYF
TRBV5-1,CASSLGGVDATYGYTF
TRBV27,CASSPRGPLGAFF
TRBV18,CASSRNEAGHSTNEKLFF
TRBV7-9,CASSPTGGSVNGELFF
TRBV28,CASSFPHTTGYYEQYF
TRBV5-6,CASSLWGASSYEQYF
TRBV30,CAWRDLAGDVNEQFF
TRBV5-1,CASSRGFTEAFF
TRBV5-1,CASSPGGTGLYEQYF
TRBV15,CATSTGTIYNEQFF
TRBV30,CAWSGDRVWGYGYTF
TRBV19,CASNHGNEKLFF
TRBV2,CAREGVENTGELFF
TRBV7-9,CASSLGGARGRSNQPQHF
TRBV6-1,CASRVSPGRYGYTF
TRBV18,CASSPSGQGARPQHF
TRBV4-1,CASSQDFQFYEQYF